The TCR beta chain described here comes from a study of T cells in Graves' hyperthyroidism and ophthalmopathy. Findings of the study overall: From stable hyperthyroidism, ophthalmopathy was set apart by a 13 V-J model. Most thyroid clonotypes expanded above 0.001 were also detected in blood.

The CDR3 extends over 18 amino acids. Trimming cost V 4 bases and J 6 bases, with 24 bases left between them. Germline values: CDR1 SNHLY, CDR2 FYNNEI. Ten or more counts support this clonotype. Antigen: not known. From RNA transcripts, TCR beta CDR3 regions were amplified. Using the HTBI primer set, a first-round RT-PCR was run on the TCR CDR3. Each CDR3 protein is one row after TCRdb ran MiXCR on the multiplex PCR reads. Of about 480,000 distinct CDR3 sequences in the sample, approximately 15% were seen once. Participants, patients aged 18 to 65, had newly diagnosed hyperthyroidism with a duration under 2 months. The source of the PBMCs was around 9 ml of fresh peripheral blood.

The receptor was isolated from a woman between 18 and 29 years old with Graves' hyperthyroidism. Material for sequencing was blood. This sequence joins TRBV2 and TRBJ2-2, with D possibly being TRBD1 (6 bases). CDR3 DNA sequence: TGTGCCAGCAGTGTAGACAGGAGTTGGCCTGGGAGCCCCGGGGAGCTGTTTTTT. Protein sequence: CASSVDRSWPGSPGELFF. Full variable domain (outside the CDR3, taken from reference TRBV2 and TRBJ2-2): EPEVTQTPSHQVTQMGQEVILRCVPISNHLYFYWYRQILGQKVEFLVSFYNNEISEKSEIFDDQFSVERPDGSNFTLKIRSTKLEDSAMYFCASSVDRSWPGSPGELFFGEGSRLTVL.